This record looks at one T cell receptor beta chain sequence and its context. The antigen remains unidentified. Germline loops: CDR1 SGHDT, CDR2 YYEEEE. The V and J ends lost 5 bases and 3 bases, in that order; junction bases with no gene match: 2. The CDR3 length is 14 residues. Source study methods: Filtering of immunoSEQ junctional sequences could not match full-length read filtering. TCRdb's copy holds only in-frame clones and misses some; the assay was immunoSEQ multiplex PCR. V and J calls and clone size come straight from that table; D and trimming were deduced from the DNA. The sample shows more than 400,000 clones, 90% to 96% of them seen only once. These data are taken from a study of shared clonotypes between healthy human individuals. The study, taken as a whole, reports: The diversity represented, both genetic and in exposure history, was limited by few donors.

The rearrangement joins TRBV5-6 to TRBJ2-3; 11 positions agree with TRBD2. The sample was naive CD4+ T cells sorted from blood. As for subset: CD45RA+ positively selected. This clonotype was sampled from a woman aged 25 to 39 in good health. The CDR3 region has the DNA TGTGCCAGCAGTAGCGGGAGGGGGACAGATACGCAGTATTTT. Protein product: CASSSGRGTDTQYF. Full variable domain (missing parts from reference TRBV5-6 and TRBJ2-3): DAGVTQSPTHLIKTRGQQVTLRCSPKSGHDTVSWYQQALGQGPQFIFQYYEEEERQRGNFPDRFSGHQFPNYSSELNVNALLLGDSALYLCASSSGRGTDTQYFGPGTRLTVL.